A single sample gave rise to the 14 T cell receptor beta chains below, sequenced in a study of control samples from healthy donors and cancer patients. Data came from immunoSEQ multiplex PCR; TCRdb stores just in-frame clones and leaves some out. The sample yields about 140,000 clones, 91% seen once. The source material was blood. The origin of the receptors is a man aged 25-45 years in good health.

This rearrangement joins TRBV15 to TRBJ2-1; no firm D call. The ends were cut back, 1 base at V and 0 bases at J, with 10 bases in the middle. This CDR3 comprises 16 residues. In germline, CDR1 is LNHNV, CDR2 YYDKDF (reference sequence). The CDR3 bases are TGTGCCACCAGCAGAGTTGTCAAGGGCTCCTACAATGAGCAGTTCTTC. Protein product: CATSRVVKGSYNEQFF.

The chain recombines TRBV27 with TRBJ2-7, with 9 bases fitting TRBD2. Trimming cost V 5 bases and J 3 bases; bases outside gene matches: 14. The CDR3 is made up of 17 amino acids. Germline CDR1 and CDR2: MNHEY and SMNVEV (reference sequence). The CDR3 spells CASSINAGTSKYYEQYF. The CDR3, as DNA: TGTGCCAGCAGTATAAACGCGGGGACTAGCAAATACTACGAGCAGTACTTC.

The J gene is TRBJ1-1, the V gene TRBV25-1; TRBD1 might be the D (5 bases). The germline CDR1 and CDR2 sequences are MGHDK and SYGVNS. The CDR3 is 15 amino acids. V was shortened by 3 bases and J by 1 base, with 12 bases between the two germline ends. CDR3: CASSEVGRRNTEAFF. In nucleotides, the CDR3 is TGTGCCAGCAGTGAGGTGGGACGAAGGAACACTGAAGCTTTCTTT.

CDR3 loop: CASRERWDRANEKLFF. Written as DNA, the CDR3 is TGTGCCAGTAGAGAAAGGTGGGACAGGGCTAATGAAAAACTGTTTTTT. The V and J genes are TRBV19 and TRBJ1-4; 9 nucleotides align to TRBD1. The length of the CDR3 is 16 residues. In germline, CDR1 is LNHDA, CDR2 SQIVND (reference sequence). After removal of 6 bases from V and 3 bases from J, the junction contained 8 bases not matched to a gene.

This chain uses TRBV11-3 with TRBJ2-1, with 7 bases lining up with TRBD1. This CDR3 is 15 amino acids long. Germline CDR1 and CDR2: SGHNT and YENEEA. Germline trimming cut 3 bases from V and 0 bases from J; bases unmatched to any gene: 2. The CDR3 sequence is CASSFAGGSYNEQFF. CDR3 nucleotides: TGTGCCAGCAGCTTCGCAGGGGGCTCCTACAATGAGCAGTTCTTC. The full variable domain, with the rest looked up from reference TRBV11-3 and TRBJ2-1, is EAGVVQSPRYKIIEKKQPVAFWCNPISGHNTLYWYLQNLGQGPELLIRYENEEAVDDSQLPKDRFSAERLKGVDSTLKIQPAELGDSAVYLCASSFAGGSYNEQFFGPGTRLTVL.

This clone came up a few times. CDR3 sequence reads: CAISRQEGTEAFF. CDR3 bases: TGTGCCATCAGTCGTCAGGAGGGCACTGAAGCTTTCTTT. This chain uses TRBV10-3 with TRBJ1-1, with D hard to call. The germline V gene has CDR1 ENHRY and CDR2 SYGVKD. Trimming shortened V by 5 bases and J by 4 bases, and 11 bases separated the two germline ends. This CDR3 comprises 13 residues.

The chain couples TRBV6-5 to TRBJ2-7, with D possibly being TRBD1 (5 bases). V lost 8 bases and J lost 0, with 8 bases in between. Germline assignment: CDR1 MNHEY and CDR2 SVGAGI. This CDR3 contains 12 residues. The CDR3 DNA reads as TGTGCCAGCGGGGCGAGCTCCTACGAGCAGTACTTC. Encoded protein: CASGASSYEQYF.

V gene TRBV28 combines with J gene TRBJ1-5, with a weak D call TRBD1 (6 bases). Germline V gene data show CDR1 as MDHEN and CDR2 as SYDVKM. Trimming removed 8 bases from V and 7 bases from J, with 12 bases in between. This CDR3 spans 12 amino acids. The CDR3 region has the DNA TGTGCCAGCGGACAGTTTGGCCAGCCCCAGCATTTT. It specifies CASGQFGQPQHF.

This clone was seen a few times. V usage is TRBV27 and J usage is TRBJ1-2, with 11 bases identical to TRBD1. Germline values: CDR1 MNHEY, CDR2 SMNVEV (reference sequence). The V gene end was trimmed by 11 bases and the J gene end by 12 bases; junction bases not matched to a gene: 8. The CDR3 runs to 11 residues. The CDR3 loop reads CAARDRGTDTF. The CDR3 DNA reads TGTGCCGCCAGGGACAGGGGGACGGACACCTTC.

The chain has TRBV7-9 and TRBJ1-1, with 7 bases aligning to TRBD1. The CDR3 has 15 residues. Trimming removed 4 bases from V and 3 bases from J; junction bases left unmatched: 8. Germline V CDR1 and CDR2: SEHNR, FQNEAQ (reference sequence). CDR3 coding DNA: TGTGCCAGCAGCTCCCCCTCAGGGACAGACACTGAAGCTTTCTTT. Translation: CASSSPSGTDTEAFF.

Here the CDR3 DNA reads TGTGCCAGCAGAGCGGGACAGAGTTACGAGCAGTACTTC. It specifies CASRAGQSYEQYF. The chain uses TRBV7-9 and TRBJ2-7, with D perhaps given as TRBD1 or TRBD2 (7 bases each). With 6 bases removed from V and 4 bases from J, the gap between germline ends came to 13 bases. The germline V gene has CDR1 SEHNR and CDR2 FQNEAQ (reference sequence). CDR3 length equals 13 residues.

The chain carries TRBV7-6 and TRBJ1-1; TRBD1 is a possible D gene (5 bases). The V and J ends lost 5 bases and 0 bases respectively, with 10 bases between them. The germline CDR1 and CDR2 sequences are SGHVS and FNYEAQ. This CDR3 region has 14 residues. The CDR3: CASSRQQLNTEAFF. As DNA, the CDR3 is TGTGCCAGCAGCAGACAGCAGTTGAACACTGAAGCTTTCTTT.

The J gene is TRBJ1-2, the V gene TRBV11-2; 10 positions match TRBD1. CDR1 is SGHAT, CDR2 FQNNGV, per germline. V trimming: 1 base; J trimming: 1 base; junction bases outside the gene matches: 6. The CDR3 is made up of 17 amino acids. The DNA for the CDR3 is TGTGCCAGCAGCTTAGTCGGGACAGGGGCTTTTAACTATGGCTACACCTTC. Protein: CASSLVGTGAFNYGYTF.

The sample holds one count of this clone. The V gene is TRBV19, the J gene TRBJ2-2; unclear D gene. Germline lookup yields CDR1 LNHDA and CDR2 SQIVND (reference sequence). V gave up 5 bases and J gave up 8 bases, with 6 bases separating them. There are 11 residues in the CDR3. This CDR3 reads CASSVTGELFF. DNA of the CDR3: TGTGCCAGTAGTGTGACAGGGGAGCTGTTTTTT.